What follows are 6 T cell receptor beta chains derived from one specimen sequenced in a study of blood T cell repertoires in COVID-19. Data came from immunoSEQ multiplex PCR; TCRdb stores just in-frame clones and leaves some out. The sample holds just over 90,000 clones, approximately 80% seen once. The sequenced sample consisted of peripheral blood. The source of these receptors is a man in his sixties or seventies with acute or convalescent COVID-19.

The J gene is TRBJ2-6, the V gene TRBV25-1, with D possibly being TRBD2 (5 bases). This CDR3 has 16 residues. Trimming took off 1 base at V and 1 base at J, with 8 bases between the two ends. Germline CDR1 reads MGHDK; CDR2 reads SYGVNS. CDR3 residues: CASSELRESGANVLTF. In DNA form, the CDR3 reads TGTGCCAGCAGTGAATTAAGGGAGTCTGGGGCCAACGTCCTGACTTTC.

The chain couples TRBV7-2 to TRBJ1-6, with D tentatively TRBD1 (5 bases). Trimming shortened V by 1 base and J by 5 bases, and 9 bases separated the two germline ends. The CDR3 has 15 amino acids. Germline V gene lookup returns CDR1 SGHTA and CDR2 FQGNSA. DNA for the CDR3: TGTGCCAGCAGCTTAGTAGTCAGGGATAATTCACCCCTCCACTTT. Translated: CASSLVVRDNSPLHF.

CDR3 amino acids: CASSYGGGAEQYV. DNA for the CDR3: TGTGCCAGCAGTTACGGCGGGGGGGCGGAGCAGTACGTC. The chain combines TRBV6-5 with TRBJ2-7; TRBD2 agrees at 9 bases. The CDR3 consists of 13 residues. Per the germline V gene, CDR1 is MNHEY and CDR2 is SVGAGI. Unmatched junction bases numbered 3, after V lost 2 bases and J lost 7 bases.

The chain has TRBV5-5 and TRBJ2-5; 10 bases match TRBD2. The CDR3 is 18 residues long. Per germline, CDR1 SGHKS and CDR2 YYEKEE (reference sequence). Unmatched junction bases numbered 13, after V lost 0 bases and J lost 5 bases. CDR3 DNA: TGTGCCAGCAGCTTGGCGGCTAGCGGGGGCCCCGGGAGGGAGACCCAGTACTTC. Translated, it gives CASSLAASGGPGRETQYF.

This chain connects TRBV5-6 to TRBJ2-1; tentative D call: TRBD1 (6 bases). V lost 4 bases and J lost 0, with 11 bases in between. The germline V gene has CDR1 SGHDT and CDR2 YYEEEE. This CDR3 region has 15 residues. The CDR3 DNA is TGTGCCAGCAGCAAGGGACAAATCTCCTACAATGAGCAGTTCTTC. Translated: CASSKGQISYNEQFF.

J is TRBJ2-2 and V is TRBV18; TRBD2 might be the D (6 bases). Germline loops: CDR1 KGHSH, CDR2 LQKENI. V was shortened by 2 bases and J by 4 bases, with 14 bases between the two germline ends. The length of the CDR3 is 16 residues. DNA of the CDR3: TGTGCCAGCTCACCATACCTCGAAGCGGGCACCGGGGAGCTGTTTTTT. It encodes CASSPYLEAGTGELFF.